This T cell receptor beta chain was observed in a study of STAT5B mutations in CD4+ large granular lymphocyte leukemia. Overall study findings and caveats: Without putative leukemic clones, patient CD4-sorted repertoires remained more clonal than healthy CD4+ repertoires.

The length of the CDR3 is 14 residues. The V end was cut by 1 base, the J end by 5 bases, with 12 bases between. CDR1 is SGHRS and CDR2 is YFSETQ in the germline V gene. Assay: immunoSEQ multiplex PCR; the TCRdb copy retains only in-frame clones and omits some. The table records 20,000 to 25,000 clones, over 70% of them present only once. To note about this clone: The target antigen is unknown. Other DNA sequences in the same sample also yield this CDR3.

The chain couples TRBV5-1 to TRBJ2-5; weak D call: TRBD1 (5 bases). Input material: CD4+ T cells from blood buffy coats. The clonotype originates from a human donor in good health. The CDR3 DNA reads TGCGCCAGCAGCTTGACAGGTCTACCCGAGACCCAGTACTTC. This encodes CASSLTGLPETQYF.